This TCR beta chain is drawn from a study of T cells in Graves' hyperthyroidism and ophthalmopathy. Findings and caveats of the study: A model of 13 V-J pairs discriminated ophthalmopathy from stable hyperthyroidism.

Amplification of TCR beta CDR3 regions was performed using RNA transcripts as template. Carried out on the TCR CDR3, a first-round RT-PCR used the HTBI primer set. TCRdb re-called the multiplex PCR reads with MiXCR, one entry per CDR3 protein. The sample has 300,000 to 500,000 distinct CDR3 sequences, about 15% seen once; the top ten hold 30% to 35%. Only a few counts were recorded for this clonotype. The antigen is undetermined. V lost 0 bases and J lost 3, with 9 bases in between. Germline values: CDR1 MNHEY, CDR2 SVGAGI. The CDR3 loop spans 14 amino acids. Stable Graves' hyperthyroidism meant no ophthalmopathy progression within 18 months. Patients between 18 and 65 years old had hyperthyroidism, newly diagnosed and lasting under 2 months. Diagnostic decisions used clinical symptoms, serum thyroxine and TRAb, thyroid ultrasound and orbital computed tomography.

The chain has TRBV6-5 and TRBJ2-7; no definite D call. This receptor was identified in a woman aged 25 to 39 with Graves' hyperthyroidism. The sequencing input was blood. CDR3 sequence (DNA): TGTGCCAGCAGTTACTCGCCTAGAAGCTACGAGCAGTACTTC. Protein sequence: CASSYSPRSYEQYF.